This TCR beta chain was recovered during a study of cytomegalovirus exposure and HLA in healthy donors. Whole-study context: Across 300 to 400 genotyped donors, 81% landed in the Caucasian-associated ancestry cluster. General study points: Equally common other TCR beta chains were less clonally expanded than HLA-associated ones, a later analysis found. Sequencing probably produced one cluster of sequence variants that were highly shared.

Concerning this clone itself: Its antigen is undetermined.

60 Vbeta and 13 Jbeta primers were used in PCR. The repertoire was sequenced with immunoSEQ multiplex PCR; TCRdb's copy has only in-frame clones and lacks some. Across roughly 100,000 clones, the top ten clones capture around 3.2% of the sample. The CDR3 is 14 residues long. Trimming pared 4 bases from V and 1 base from J, leaving 10 bases between. The V gene's germline CDR1 is SGHTA and CDR2 FQGNSA. Donors consisted of healthy bone marrow donors. The sequence was collected from a man aged 35 to 55 in good health and CMV-seronegative. V and J are TRBV7-2 and TRBJ1-2, with a weak D call TRBD1 (5 bases). Sequenced sample: PBMCs. The CDR3 coding sequence is TGTGCCAGCAGCTCAATGGGGCGTAACTATGGCTACACCTTC. The encoded protein is CASSSMGRNYGYTF.